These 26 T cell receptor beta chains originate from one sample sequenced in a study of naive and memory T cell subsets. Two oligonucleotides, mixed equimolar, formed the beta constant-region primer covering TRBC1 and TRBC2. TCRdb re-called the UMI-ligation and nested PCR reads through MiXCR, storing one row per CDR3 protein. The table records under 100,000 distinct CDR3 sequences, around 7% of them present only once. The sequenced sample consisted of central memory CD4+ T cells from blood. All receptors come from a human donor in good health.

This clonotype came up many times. The CDR3 DNA reads TGCAGCGTTGTCCCGATCAACAGGGGGCTGAACACTGAAGCTTTCTTT. This sequence encodes CSVVPINRGLNTEAFF. The chain recombines TRBV29-1 with TRBJ1-1; 9 nucleotides match TRBD1. This CDR3 has 16 residues. V was pared by 4 bases and J by 0 bases, with 9 bases of the junction left unmatched. CDR1 is SQVTM and CDR2 is ANQGSEA in the germline V gene. The variable domain in full, completed from reference TRBV29-1 and TRBJ1-1, reads SAVISQKPSRDICQRGTSLTIQCQVDSQVTMMFWYRQQPGQSLTLIATANQGSEATYESGFVIDKFPISRPNLTFSTLTVSNMSPEDSSIYLCSVVPINRGLNTEAFFGQGTRLTVV.

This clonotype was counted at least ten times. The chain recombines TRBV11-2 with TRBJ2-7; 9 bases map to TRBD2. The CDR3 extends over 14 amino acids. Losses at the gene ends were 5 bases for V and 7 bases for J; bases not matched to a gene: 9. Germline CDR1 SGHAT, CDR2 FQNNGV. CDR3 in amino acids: CASSTGTSPVEQYF. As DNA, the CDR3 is TGTGCCAGCAGCACCGGGACTAGCCCTGTGGAGCAGTACTTC.

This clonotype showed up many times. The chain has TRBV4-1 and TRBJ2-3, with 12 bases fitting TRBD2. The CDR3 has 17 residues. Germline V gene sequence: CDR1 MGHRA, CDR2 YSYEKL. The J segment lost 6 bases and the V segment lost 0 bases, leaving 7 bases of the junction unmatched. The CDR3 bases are TGCGCCAGCAGCCAAGAACTTGTACTAGCGGGAGGTGATACGCAGTATTTT. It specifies CASSQELVLAGGDTQYF.

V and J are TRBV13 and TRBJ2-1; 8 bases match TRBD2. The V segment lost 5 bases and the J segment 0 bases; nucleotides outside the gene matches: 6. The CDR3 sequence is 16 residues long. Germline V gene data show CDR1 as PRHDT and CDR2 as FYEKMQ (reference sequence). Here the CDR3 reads CASSGFGGASYNEQFF. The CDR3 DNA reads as TGTGCCAGCAGCGGTTTCGGGGGGGCCTCCTACAATGAGCAGTTCTTC.

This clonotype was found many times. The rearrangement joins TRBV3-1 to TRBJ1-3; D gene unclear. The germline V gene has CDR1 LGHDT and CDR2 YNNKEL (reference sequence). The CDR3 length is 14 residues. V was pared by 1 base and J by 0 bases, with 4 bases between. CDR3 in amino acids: CASSQVGSGNTIYF. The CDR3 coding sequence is TGTGCCAGCAGCCAAGTAGGCTCTGGAAACACCATATATTTT.

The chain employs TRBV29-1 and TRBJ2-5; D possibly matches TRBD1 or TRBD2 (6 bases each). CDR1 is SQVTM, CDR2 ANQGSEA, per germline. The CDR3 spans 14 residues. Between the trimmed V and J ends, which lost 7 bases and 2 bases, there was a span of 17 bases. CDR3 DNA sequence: TGCAGCGCTCTGGGGGGCGGCTTACAAGAGACCCAGTACTTC. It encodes CSALGGGLQETQYF. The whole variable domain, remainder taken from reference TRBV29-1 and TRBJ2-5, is SAVISQKPSRDICQRGTSLTIQCQVDSQVTMMFWYRQQPGQSLTLIATANQGSEATYESGFVIDKFPISRPNLTFSTLTVSNMSPEDSSIYLCSALGGGLQETQYFGPGTRLLVL.

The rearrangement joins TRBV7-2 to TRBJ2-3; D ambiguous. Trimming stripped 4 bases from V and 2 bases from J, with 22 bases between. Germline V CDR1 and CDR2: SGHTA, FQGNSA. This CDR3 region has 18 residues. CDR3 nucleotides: TGTGCCAGCAGCTACGTCTCTGTGGGAAACGGGTTCACAGATACGCAGTATTTT. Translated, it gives CASSYVSVGNGFTDTQYF.

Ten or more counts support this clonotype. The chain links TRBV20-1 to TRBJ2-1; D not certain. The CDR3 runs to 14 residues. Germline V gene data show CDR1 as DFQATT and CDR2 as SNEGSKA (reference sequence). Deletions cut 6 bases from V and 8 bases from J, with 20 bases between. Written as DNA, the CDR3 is TGCAGTGCCCCCGACCACGACGGGCCGGATGAGCAGTTCTTC. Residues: CSAPDHDGPDEQFF.

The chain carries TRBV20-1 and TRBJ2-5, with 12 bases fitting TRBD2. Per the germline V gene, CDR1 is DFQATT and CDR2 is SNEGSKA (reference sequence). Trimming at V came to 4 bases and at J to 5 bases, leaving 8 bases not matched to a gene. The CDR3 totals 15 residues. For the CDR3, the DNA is TGCAGTGCTAAAAGCCTCGGGACTAGCGGGGAGACCCAGTACTTC. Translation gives CSAKSLGTSGETQYF.

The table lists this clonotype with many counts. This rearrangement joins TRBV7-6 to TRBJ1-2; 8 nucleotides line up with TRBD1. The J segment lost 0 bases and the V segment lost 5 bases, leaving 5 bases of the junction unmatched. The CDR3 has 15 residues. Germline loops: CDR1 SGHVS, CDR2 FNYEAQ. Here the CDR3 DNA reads TGTGCCAGCAGCCCAGGACAGGGTCCTAACTATGGCTACACCTTC. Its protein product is CASSPGQGPNYGYTF.

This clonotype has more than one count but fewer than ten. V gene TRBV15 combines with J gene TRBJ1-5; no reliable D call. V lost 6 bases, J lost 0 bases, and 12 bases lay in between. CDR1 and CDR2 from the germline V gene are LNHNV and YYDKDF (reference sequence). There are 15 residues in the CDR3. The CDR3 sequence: CATSPKPYSNQPQHF. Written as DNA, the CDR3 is TGTGCCACCAGTCCCAAGCCTTATAGCAATCAGCCCCAGCATTTT.

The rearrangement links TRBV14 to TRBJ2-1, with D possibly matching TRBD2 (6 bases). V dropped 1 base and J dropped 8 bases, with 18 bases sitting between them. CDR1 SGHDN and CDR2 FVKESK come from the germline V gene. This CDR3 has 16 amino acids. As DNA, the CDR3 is TGTGCCAGCAGCCAAGCCCGGGGCCGGGGGTATCATGAGCAGTTCTTC. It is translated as CASSQARGRGYHEQFF.

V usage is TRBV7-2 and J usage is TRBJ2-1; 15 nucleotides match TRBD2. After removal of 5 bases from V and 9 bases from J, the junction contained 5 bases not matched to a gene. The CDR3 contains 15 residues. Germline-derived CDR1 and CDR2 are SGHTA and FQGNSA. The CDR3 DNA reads TGTGCCAGCAGCCTCCGGACTAGCGGGAGGGGTGAGCAGTTCTTC. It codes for CASSLRTSGRGEQFF.

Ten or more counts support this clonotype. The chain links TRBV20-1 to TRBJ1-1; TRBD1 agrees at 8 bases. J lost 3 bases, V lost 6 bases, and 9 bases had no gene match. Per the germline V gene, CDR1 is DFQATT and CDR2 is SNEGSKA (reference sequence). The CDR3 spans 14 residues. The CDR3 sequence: CSAASGGYDTEAFF. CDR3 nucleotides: TGCAGTGCGGCGTCAGGGGGCTATGACACTGAAGCTTTCTTT.

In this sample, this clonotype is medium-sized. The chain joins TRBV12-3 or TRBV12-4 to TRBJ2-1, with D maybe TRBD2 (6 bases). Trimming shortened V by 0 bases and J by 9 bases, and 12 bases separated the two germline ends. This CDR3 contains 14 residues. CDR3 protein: CASSLAGGTVEQFF. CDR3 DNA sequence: TGTGCCAGCAGTTTAGCCGGCGGGACGGTTGAGCAGTTCTTC.

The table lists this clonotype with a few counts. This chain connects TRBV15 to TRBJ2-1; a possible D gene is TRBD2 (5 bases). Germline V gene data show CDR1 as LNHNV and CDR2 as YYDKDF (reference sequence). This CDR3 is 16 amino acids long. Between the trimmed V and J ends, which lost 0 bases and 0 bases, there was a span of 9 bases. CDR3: CATSRDPGVSYNEQFF. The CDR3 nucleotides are TGTGCCACCAGCAGAGATCCCGGGGTCTCCTACAATGAGCAGTTCTTC. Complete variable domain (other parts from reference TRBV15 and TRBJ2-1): DAMVIQNPRYQVTQFGKPVTLSCSQTLNHNVMYWYQQKSSQAPKLLFHYYDKDFNNEADTPDNFQSRRPNTSFCFLDIRSPGLGDTAMYLCATSRDPGVSYNEQFFGPGTRLTVL.

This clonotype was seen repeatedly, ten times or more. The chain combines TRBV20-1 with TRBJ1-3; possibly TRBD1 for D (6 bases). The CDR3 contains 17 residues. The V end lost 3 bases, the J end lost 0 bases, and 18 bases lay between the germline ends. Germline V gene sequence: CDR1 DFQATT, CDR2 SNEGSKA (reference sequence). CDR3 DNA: TGCAGTGCTAGGGCGGGGGGGCCCTTAAACTCTGGAAACACCATATATTTT. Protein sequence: CSARAGGPLNSGNTIYF.

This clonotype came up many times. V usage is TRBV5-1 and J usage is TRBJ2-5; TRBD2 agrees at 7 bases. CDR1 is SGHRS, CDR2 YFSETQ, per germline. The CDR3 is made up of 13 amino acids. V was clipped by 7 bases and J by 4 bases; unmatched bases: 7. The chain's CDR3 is CASWTTGGETQYF. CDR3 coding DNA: TGCGCCAGCTGGACCACGGGGGGAGAGACCCAGTACTTC.

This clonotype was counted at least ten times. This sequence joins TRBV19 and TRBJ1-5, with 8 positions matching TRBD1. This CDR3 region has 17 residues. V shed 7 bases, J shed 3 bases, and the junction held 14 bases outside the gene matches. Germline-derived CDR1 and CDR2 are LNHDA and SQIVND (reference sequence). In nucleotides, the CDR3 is TGTGCCAGTAACAAAAGGGACAGGCGAAACTTCAATCAGCCCCAGCATTTT. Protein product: CASNKRDRRNFNQPQHF.

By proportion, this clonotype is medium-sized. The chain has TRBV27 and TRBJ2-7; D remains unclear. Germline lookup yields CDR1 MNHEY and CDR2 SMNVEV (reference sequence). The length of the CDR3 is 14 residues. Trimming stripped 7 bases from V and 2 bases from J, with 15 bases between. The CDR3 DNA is TGTGCCAGCAAGGTCGGGTCGGGCCCCTACGAGCAGTACTTC. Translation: CASKVGSGPYEQYF.

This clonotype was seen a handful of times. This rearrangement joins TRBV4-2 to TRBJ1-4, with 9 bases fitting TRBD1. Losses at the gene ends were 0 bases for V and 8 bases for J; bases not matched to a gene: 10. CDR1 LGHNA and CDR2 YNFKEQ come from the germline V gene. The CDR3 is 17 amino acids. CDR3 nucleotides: TGTGCCAGCAGCCAAGACCCACTGGGGACAGGGCGGGAAAAACTGTTTTTT. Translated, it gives CASSQDPLGTGREKLFF.

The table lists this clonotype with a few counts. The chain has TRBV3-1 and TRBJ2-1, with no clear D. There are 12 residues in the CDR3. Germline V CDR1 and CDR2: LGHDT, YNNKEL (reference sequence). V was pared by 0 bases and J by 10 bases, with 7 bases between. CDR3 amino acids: CASSQEGREQFF. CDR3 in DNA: TGTGCCAGCAGCCAAGAAGGACGGGAGCAGTTCTTC.

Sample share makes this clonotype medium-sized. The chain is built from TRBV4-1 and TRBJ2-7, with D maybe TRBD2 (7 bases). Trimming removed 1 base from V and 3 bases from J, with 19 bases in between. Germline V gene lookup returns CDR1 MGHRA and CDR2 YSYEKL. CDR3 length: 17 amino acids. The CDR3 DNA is TGCGCCAGCAGCCAAGGAGTCGGACTAGGGGGAAGCTACGAGCAGTACTTC. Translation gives CASSQGVGLGGSYEQYF.

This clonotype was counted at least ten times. CDR3 residues: CASSFTDPGYGGTQYF. The CDR3 region has the DNA TGTGCCAGCAGTTTTACGGATCCAGGGTACGGTGGTACGCAGTATTTT. V is TRBV27 and J is TRBJ2-3, with a weak D call TRBD1 (5 bases). The germline V gene has CDR1 MNHEY and CDR2 SMNVEV (reference sequence). CDR3 length equals 16 residues. Trimming took off 3 bases at V and 8 bases at J, with 21 bases between the two ends.

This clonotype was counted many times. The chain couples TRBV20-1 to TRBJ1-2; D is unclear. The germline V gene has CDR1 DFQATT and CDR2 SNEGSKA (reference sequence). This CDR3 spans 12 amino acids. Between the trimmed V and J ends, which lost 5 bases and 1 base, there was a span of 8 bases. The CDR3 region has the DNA TGCAGTGCTGGTCCAGTTAACTATGGCTACACCTTC. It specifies CSAGPVNYGYTF.

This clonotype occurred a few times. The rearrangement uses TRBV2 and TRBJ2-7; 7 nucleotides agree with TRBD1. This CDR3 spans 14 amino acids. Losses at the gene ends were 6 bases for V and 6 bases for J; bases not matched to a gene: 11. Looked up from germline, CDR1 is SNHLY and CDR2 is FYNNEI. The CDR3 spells CASREGAPSSEQYF. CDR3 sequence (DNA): TGTGCCAGCAGAGAGGGGGCCCCGTCTTCCGAGCAGTACTTC.